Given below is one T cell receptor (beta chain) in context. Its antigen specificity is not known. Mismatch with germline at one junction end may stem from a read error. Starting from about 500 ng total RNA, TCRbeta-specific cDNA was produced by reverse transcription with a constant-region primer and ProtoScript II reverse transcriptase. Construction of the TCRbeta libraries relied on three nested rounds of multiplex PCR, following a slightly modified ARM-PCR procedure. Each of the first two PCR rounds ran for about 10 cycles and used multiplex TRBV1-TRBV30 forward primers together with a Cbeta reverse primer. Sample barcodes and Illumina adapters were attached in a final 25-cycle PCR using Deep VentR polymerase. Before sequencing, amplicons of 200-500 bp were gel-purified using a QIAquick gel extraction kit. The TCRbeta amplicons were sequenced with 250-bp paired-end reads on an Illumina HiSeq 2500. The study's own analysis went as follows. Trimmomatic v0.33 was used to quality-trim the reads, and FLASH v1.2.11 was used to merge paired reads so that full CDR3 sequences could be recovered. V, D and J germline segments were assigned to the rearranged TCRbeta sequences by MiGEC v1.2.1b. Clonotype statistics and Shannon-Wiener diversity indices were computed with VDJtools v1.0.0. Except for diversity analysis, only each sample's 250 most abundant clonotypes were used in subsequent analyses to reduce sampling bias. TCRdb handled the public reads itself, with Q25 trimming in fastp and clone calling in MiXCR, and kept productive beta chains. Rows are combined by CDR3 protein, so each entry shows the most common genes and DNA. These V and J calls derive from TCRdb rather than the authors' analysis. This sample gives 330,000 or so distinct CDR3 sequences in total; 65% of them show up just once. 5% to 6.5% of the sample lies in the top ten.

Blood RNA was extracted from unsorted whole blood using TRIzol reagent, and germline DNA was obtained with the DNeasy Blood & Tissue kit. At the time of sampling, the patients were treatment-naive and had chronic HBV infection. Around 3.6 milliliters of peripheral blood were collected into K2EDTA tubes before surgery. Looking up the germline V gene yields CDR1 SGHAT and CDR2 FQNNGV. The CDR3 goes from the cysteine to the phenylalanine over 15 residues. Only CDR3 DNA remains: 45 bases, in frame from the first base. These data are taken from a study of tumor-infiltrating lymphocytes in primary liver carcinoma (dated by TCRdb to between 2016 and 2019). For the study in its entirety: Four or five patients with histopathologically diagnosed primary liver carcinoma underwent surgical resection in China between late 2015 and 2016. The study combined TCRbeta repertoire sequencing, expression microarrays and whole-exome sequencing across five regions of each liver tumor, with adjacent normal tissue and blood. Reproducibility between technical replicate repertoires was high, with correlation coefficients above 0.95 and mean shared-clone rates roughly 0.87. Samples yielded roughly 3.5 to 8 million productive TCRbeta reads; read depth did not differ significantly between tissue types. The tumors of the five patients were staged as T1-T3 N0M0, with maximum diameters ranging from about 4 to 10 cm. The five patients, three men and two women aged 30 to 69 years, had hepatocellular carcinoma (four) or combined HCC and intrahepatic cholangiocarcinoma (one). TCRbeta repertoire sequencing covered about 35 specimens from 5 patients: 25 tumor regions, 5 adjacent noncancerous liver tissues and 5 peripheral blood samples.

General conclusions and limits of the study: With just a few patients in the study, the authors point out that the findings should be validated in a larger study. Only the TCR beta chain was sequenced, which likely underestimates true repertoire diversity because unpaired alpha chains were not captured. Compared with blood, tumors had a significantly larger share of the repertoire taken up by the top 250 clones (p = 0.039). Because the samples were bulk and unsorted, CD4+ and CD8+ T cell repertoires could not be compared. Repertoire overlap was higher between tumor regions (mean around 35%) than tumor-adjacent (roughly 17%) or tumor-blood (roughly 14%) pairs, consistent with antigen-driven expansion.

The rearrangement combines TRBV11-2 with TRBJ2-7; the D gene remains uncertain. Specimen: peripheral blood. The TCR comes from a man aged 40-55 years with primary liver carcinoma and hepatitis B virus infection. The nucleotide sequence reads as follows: TGTGCCAGTAGCTTCCCGGAAGACCCATCGGACGAGCAGTACTTC. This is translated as CASSFPEDPSDEQYF.